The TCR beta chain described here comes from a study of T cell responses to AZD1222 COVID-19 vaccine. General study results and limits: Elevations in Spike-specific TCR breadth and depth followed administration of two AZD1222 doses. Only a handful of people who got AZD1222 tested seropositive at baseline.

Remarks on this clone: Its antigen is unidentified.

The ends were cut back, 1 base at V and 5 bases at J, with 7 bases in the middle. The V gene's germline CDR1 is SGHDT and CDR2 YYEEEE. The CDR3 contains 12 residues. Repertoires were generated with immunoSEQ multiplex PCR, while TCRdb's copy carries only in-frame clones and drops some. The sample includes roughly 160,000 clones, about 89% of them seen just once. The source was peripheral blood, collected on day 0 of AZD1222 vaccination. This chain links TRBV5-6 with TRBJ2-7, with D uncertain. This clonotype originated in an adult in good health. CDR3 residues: CASSLLGDEQYF. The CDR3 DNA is TGTGCCAGCAGCTTGTTGGGCGACGAGCAGTACTTC. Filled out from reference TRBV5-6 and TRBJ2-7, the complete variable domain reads DAGVTQSPTHLIKTRGQQVTLRCSPKSGHDTVSWYQQALGQGPQFIFQYYEEEERQRGNFPDRFSGHQFPNYSSELNVNALLLGDSALYLCASSLLGDEQYFGPGTRLTVT.